Listed below are T cell receptor beta chains from one sample, sequenced in a study of T cell repertoires in cytomegalovirus infection. Their antigens remain unidentified. TCRdb itself ran the reads through MiXCR, one entry per CDR3 protein. This table holds a few hundred thousand distinct CDR3 sequences, approximately 40% found once. The material was cultured PBMCs, obtained from culture after CMV antigen stimulation. Receptors were obtained from a human donor in good health (CMV status not recorded). Some clones in this sample may be carry-over from other donors' samples. Each CDR3 is given with its conserved first and last residue. Fields, in order: clone size, D gene, J gene, V gene, CDR3 protein, CDR3 DNA. D genes are given only for firm matches. Size values are once, few and many counts, or a class for expanded clones, and some rows have none.

>few|NA|TRBJ2-1|TRBV7-9
CASSLHRGNEQFF
TGTGCCAGCAGCTTACATCGGGGTAATGAGCAGTTCTTC
>few|NA|TRBJ2-1|TRBV11-3
CASSLVGSSDEQFF
TGTGCCAGCAGCTTAGTAGGTTCTAGCGATGAGCAGTTCTTC
>NA|TRBD2|TRBJ2-3|TRBV28
CASRLRLADTQYF
TGTGCCAGCAGACTCCGACTAGCGGATACGCAGTATTTT
>NA|NA|TRBJ2-3|TRBV7-6
CASSLSDDTQYF
TGTGCCAGCAGCTTATCCGACGATACGCAGTATTTT
>NA|TRBD1|TRBJ2-7|TRBV18
CASSPVGGTGVNYEQYF
TGTGCCAGCTCACCAGTCGGGGGGACAGGGGTGAACTACGAGCAGTACTTC
>few|TRBD2|TRBJ2-7|TRBV7-9
CASSYLSGSREQYF
TGTGCCAGCAGCTACCTTAGCGGGAGTCGCGAGCAGTACTTC
>NA|NA|TRBJ2-6|TRBV20-1
CSAREETGANVLTF
TGCAGTGCTAGAGAAGAAACCGGGGCCAACGTCCTGACTTTC
>few|TRBD2|TRBJ2-1|TRBV7-6
CASSLLSGDNNEQFF
TGTGCCAGCAGCTTACTTAGCGGGGACAACAATGAGCAGTTCTTC
>few|TRBD2|TRBJ2-3|TRBV7-9
CASSKVAGADTQYF
TGTGCCAGCAGCAAGGTCGCGGGGGCAGATACGCAGTATTTT
>NA|NA|TRBJ2-3|TRBV12-3/TRBV12-4
CASSLLEAQYF
TGTGCCAGCAGCCTTTTGGAGGCGCAGTATTTT
>NA|TRBD1|TRBJ2-7|TRBV6-1
CASSWDREAEQYF
TGTGCCAGCAGTTGGGACAGGGAGGCCGAGCAGTACTTC
>NA|NA|TRBJ2-2|TRBV20-1
CSAFYTHTGELFF
TGCAGTGCTTTTTACACTCACACCGGGGAGCTGTTTTTT
>NA|NA|TRBJ1-5|TRBV4-1
CASSQGPGLNQPQHF
TGCGCCAGCAGCCAGGGACCAGGGCTTAATCAGCCCCAGCATTTT
>NA|NA|TRBJ2-1|TRBV18
CASSPPPGASREQFF
TGTGCCAGCTCACCCCCCCCCGGGGCCTCGAGGGAGCAGTTCTTC
>NA|NA|TRBJ2-7|TRBV7-2
CASSFRASAGMWEQYF
TGTGCCAGCAGCTTCCGAGCAAGCGCGGGGATGTGGGAGCAGTACTTC
>NA|TRBD2|TRBJ2-3|TRBV9
CASRRGGGGTDTQYF
TGTGCCAGCAGGAGGGGTGGGGGGGGCACAGATACGCAGTATTTT
>NA|NA|TRBJ1-4|TRBV2
CASSEERNKLFF
TGTGCCAGCAGTGAGGAACGGAATAAACTGTTTTTT
>few|TRBD1|TRBJ2-7|TRBV6-1
CASSVTGTVFYEQYF
TGTGCCAGCAGTGTCACCGGGACAGTCTTCTACGAGCAGTACTTC
>NA|TRBD1|TRBJ2-3|TRBV6-6
CASTKVTGAPDTQYF
TGTGCCAGCACAAAAGTGACAGGGGCCCCAGATACGCAGTATTTT
>few|TRBD1|TRBJ1-1|TRBV12-3/TRBV12-4
CASSPRTGLGTEAFF
TGTGCCAGCAGCCCTCGGACAGGGTTGGGCACTGAAGCTTTCTTT
>NA|TRBD2|TRBJ2-1|TRBV18
CASSTASGKDYNEQFF
TGTGCCAGCTCAACAGCCAGCGGGAAGGACTACAATGAGCAGTTCTTC
>few|TRBD2|TRBJ2-1|TRBV10-3
CAISDKLAGIPQFF
TGTGCCATCAGTGACAAACTAGCGGGGATCCCGCAGTTCTTC
>NA|TRBD2|TRBJ2-5|TRBV5-4
CASSVNSGGVKETQYF
TGTGCCAGCAGCGTAAACAGCGGGGGCGTTAAAGAGACCCAGTACTTC